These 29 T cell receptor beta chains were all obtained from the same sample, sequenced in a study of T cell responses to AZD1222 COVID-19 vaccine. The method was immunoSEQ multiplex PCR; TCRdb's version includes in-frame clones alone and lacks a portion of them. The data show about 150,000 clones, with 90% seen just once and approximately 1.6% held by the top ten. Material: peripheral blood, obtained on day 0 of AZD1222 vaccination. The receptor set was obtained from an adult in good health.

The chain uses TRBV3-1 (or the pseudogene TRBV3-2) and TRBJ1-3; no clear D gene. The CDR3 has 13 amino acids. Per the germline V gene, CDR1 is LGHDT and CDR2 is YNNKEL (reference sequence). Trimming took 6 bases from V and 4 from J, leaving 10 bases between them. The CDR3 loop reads CASSEQRGNTIYF. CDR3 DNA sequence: TGTGCCAGCAGTGAGCAGCGGGGAAACACCATATATTTT.

The CDR3 here is CASNLTGPVNEKLFF. DNA for the CDR3: TGTGCCAGCAACCTGACGGGACCCGTTAATGAAAAACTGTTTTTT. The chain combines TRBV6-5 with TRBJ1-4; perhaps TRBD1 as D (5 bases). V shed 7 bases and J shed 4 bases, with 16 bases lying between them. The CDR3 has 15 amino acids. Germline V gene data show CDR1 as MNHEY and CDR2 as SVGAGI.

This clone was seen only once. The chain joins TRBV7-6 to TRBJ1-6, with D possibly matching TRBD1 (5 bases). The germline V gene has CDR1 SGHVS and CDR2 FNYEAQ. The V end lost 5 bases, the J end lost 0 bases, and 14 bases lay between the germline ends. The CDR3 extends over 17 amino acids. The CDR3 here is CASSPRRDFSYNSPLHF. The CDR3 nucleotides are TGTGCCAGCAGCCCTAGGCGGGACTTCTCCTATAATTCACCCCTCCACTTT.

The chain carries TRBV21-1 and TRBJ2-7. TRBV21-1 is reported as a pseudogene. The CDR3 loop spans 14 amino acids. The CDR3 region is CASSTPPGAGEQYF. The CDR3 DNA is TGTGCCAGCAGCACCCCCCCCGGGGCAGGCGAGCAGTACTTC.

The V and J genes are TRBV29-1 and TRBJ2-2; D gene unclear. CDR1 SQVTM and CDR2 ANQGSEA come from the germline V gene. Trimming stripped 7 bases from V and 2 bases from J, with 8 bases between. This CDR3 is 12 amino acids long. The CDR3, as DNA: TGCAGCGCCGGCCCCAACACCGGGGAGCTGTTTTTT. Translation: CSAGPNTGELFF.

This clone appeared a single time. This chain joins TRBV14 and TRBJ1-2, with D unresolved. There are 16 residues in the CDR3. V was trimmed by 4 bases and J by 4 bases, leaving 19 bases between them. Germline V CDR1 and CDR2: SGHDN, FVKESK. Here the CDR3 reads CASSPSLGQLGYGYTF. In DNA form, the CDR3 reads TGTGCCAGCAGCCCGAGTTTAGGGCAGTTGGGCTATGGCTACACCTTC.

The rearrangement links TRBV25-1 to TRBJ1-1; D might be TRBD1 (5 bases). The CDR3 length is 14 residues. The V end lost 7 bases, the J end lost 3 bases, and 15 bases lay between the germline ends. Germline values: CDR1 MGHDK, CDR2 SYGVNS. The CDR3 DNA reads TGTGCCAGCAAACGAGGGGCGAGGGACACTGAAGCTTTCTTT. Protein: CASKRGARDTEAFF.

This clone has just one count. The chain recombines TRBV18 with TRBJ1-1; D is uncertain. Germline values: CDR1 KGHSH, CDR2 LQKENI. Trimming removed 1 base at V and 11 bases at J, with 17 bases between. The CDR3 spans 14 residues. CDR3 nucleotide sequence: TGTGCCAGCTCACCACGCGACACGACCGGGGAGGCTTTCTTT. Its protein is CASSPRDTTGEAFF.

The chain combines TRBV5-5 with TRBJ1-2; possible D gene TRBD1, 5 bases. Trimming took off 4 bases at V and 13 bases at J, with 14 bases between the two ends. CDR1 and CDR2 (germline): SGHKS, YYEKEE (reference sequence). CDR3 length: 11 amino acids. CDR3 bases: TGTGCCAGCAGCGTCCGTGGGGGAAGCACCTTC. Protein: CASSVRGGSTF.

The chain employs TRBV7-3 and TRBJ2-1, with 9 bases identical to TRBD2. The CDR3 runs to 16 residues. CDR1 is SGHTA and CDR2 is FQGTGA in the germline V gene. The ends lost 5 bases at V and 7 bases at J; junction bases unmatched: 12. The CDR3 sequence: CASSPLGGGASNEQFF. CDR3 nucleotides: TGTGCCAGCAGCCCGTTGGGCGGGGGGGCCTCGAATGAGCAGTTCTTC.

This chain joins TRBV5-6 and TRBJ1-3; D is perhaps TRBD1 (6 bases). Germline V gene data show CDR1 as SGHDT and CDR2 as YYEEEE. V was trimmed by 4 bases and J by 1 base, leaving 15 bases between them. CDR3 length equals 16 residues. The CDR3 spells CASSQQGLLSGNTIYF. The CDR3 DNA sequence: TGTGCCAGCAGCCAACAGGGACTGCTTTCTGGAAACACCATATATTTT.

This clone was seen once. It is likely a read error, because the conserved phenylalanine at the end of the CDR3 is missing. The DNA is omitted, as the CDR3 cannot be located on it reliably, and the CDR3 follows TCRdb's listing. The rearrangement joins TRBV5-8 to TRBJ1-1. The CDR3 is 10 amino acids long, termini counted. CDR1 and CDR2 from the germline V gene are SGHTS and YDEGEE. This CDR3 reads CASSLDRGWI.

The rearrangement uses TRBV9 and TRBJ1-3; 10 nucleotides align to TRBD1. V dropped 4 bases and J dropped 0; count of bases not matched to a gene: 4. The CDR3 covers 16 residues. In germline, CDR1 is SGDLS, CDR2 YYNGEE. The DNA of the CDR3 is TGTGCCAGCAGCCCGGGACAGGGGAGCTCTGGAAACACCATATATTTT. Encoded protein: CASSPGQGSSGNTIYF. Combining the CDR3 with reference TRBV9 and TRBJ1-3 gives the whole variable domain DSGVTQTPKHLITATGQRVTLRCSPRSGDLSVYWYQQSLDQGLQFLIQYYNGEERAKGNILERFSAQQFPDLHSELNLSSLELGDSALYFCASSPGQGSSGNTIYFGEGSWLTVV.

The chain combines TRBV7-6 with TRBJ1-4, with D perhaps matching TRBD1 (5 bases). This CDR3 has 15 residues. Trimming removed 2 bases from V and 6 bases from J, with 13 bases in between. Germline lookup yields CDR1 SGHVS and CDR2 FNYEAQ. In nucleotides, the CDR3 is TGTGCCAGCAGCTTATCGGAAGGGGTTTATGAAAAACTGTTTTTT. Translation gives CASSLSEGVYEKLFF. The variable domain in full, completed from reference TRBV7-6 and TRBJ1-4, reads GAGVSQSPRYKVTKRGQDVALRCDPISGHVSLYWYRQALGQGPEFLTYFNYEAQQDKSGLPNDRFSAERPEGSISTLTIQRTEQRDSAMYRCASSLSEGVYEKLFFGSGTQLSVL.

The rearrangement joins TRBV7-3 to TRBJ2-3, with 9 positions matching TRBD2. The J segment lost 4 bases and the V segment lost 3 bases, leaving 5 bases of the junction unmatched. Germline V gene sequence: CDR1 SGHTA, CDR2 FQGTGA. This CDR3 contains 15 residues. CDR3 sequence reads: CASSFLAGRADTQYF. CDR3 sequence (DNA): TGTGCCAGCAGCTTTCTAGCGGGGAGGGCAGATACGCAGTATTTT.

CDR3 protein: CASSLGTVDGYTF. The CDR3 region has the DNA TGTGCCAGCAGTTTGGGGACAGTAGATGGCTACACCTTC. This chain connects TRBV12-3 or TRBV12-4 to TRBJ1-2; 7 bases are a match to TRBD1. Losses at the gene ends were 3 bases for V and 6 bases for J; bases not matched to a gene: 4. The CDR3 sequence is 13 residues long.

CDR3 nucleotide sequence: TGTGCCGGGACCGGGAGTGAGGGGCCCCTAATGAACACTGAAGCTTTCTTT. It specifies CAGTGSEGPLMNTEAFF. V gene TRBV25-1 combines with J gene TRBJ1-1, with a tentative D call TRBD1 (5 bases). The CDR3 is made up of 17 amino acids. Germline V gives CDR1 MGHDK, CDR2 SYGVNS. Trimming left V 11 bases short and J 0 bases short, with 25 bases between. The whole variable domain, remainder taken from reference TRBV25-1 and TRBJ1-1, is EADIYQTPRYLVIGTGKKITLECSQTMGHDKMYWYQQDPGMELHLIHYSYGVNSTEKGDLSSESTVSRIRTEHFPLTLESARPSHTSQYLCAGTGSEGPLMNTEAFFGQGTRLTVV.

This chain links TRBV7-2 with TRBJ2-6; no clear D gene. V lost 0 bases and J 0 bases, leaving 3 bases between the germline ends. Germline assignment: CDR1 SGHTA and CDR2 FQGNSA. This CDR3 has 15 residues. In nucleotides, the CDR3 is TGTGCCAGCAGCTTAGCACGCTCTGGGGCCAACGTCCTGACTTTC. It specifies CASSLARSGANVLTF. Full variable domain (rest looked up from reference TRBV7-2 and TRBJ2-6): GAGVSQSPSNKVTEKGKDVELRCDPISGHTALYWYRQSLGQGLEFLIYFQGNSAPDKSGLPSDRFSAERTGGSVSTLTIQRTQQEDSAVYLCASSLARSGANVLTFGAGSRLTVL.

CDR3 bases: TGTGCCACCAGTGATTTGTCCGCCCAAGAGACCCAGTACTTC. Protein product: CATSDLSAQETQYF. V usage is TRBV24-1 and J usage is TRBJ2-5; D remains ambiguous. Trimming took off 0 bases at V and 1 base at J, with 5 bases between the two ends. The germline V gene has CDR1 KGHDR and CDR2 SFDVKD. The CDR3 loop spans 14 amino acids.

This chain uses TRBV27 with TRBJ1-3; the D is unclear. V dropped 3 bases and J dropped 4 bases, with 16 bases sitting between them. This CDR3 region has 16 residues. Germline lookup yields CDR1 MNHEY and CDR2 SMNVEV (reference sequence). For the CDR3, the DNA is TGTGCCAGCAGTTTTCAGAGGCCCAATTCCGGAAACACCATATATTTT. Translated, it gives CASSFQRPNSGNTIYF.

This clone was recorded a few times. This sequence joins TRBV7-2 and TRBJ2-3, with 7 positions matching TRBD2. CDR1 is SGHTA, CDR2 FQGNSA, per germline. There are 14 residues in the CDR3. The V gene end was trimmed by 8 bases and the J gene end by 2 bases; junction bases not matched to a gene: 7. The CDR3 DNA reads TGTGCCAGCGAGCGCGGGGGAATCACAGATACGCAGTATTTT. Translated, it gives CASERGGITDTQYF.

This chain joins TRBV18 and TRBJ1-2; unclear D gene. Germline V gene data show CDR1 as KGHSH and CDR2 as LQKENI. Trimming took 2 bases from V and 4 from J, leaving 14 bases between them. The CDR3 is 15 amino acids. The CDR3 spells CASSPKTLGGYGYTF. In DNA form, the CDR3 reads TGTGCCAGCTCACCAAAGACCCTTGGCGGCTATGGCTACACCTTC.

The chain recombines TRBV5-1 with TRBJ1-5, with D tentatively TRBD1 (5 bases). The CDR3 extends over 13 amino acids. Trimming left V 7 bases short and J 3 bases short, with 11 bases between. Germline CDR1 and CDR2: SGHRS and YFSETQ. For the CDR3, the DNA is TGCGCCAGCTCAGACAGCTTCAATCAGCCCCAGCATTTT. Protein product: CASSDSFNQPQHF. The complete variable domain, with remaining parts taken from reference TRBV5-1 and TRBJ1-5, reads KAGVTQTPRYLIKTRGQQVTLSCSPISGHRSVSWYQQTPGQGLQFLFEYFSETQRNKGNFPGRFSGRQFSNSRSEMNVSTLELGDSALYLCASSDSFNQPQHFGDGTRLSIL.

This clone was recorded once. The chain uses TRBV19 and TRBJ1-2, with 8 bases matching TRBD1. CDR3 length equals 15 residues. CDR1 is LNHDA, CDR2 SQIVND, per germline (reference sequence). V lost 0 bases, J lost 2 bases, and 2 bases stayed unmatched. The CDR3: CASSIDRTGNYGYTF. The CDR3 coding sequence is TGTGCCAGTAGTATAGACCGGACAGGGAACTATGGCTACACCTTC.

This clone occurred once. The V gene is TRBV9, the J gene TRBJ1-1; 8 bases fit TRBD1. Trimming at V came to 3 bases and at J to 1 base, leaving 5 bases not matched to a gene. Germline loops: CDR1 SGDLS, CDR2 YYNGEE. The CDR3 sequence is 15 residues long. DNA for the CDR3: TGTGCCAGCAGCGCAAGACAGGGGTCGAACACTGAAGCTTTCTTT. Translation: CASSARQGSNTEAFF.

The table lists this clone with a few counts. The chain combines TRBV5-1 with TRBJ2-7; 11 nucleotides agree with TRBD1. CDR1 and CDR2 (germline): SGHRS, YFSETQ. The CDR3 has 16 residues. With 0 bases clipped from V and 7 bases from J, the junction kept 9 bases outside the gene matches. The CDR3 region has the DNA TGCGCCAGCAGCTTGGTCCAAGGACAGGGGGCTGGGGAGCAGTACTTC. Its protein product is CASSLVQGQGAGEQYF.

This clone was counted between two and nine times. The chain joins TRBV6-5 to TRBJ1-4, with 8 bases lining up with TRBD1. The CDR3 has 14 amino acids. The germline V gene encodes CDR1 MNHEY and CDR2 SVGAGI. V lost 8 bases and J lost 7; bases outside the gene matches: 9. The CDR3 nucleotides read TGTGCCAGCGCAGGGGGCGCGTTGGGTGAAAAACTGTTTTTT. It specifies CASAGGALGEKLFF.

The CDR3 nucleotides read TGTGCCAGCAATACAAGACACCATCCGGGGAATGAGCAGTTCTTC. This codes for CASNTRHHPGNEQFF. The genes are TRBV6-5 and TRBJ2-1; a weak D match, TRBD2 (5 bases). V was cut by 7 bases and J by 7 bases, with 20 bases left in between. Germline values: CDR1 MNHEY, CDR2 SVGAGI. There are 15 residues in the CDR3.

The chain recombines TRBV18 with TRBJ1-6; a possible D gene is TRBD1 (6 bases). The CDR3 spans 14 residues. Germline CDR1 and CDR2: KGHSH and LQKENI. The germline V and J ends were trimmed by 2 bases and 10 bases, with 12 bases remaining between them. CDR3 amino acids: CASSPGGPGSPLHF. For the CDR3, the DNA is TGTGCCAGCTCACCAGGGGGGCCGGGATCACCCCTCCACTTT.